This T cell receptor beta chain was documented in a study of Ad26.COV2.S vaccination and SARS-CoV-2 variants. Study-wide results and limits: After vaccination, substantial breadth of spike-specific CD8+ and CD4+ responses was reported.

A word on this clone: Its antigen remains unknown.

Generated by immunoSEQ multiplex PCR, the TCRdb table keeps only in-frame clones and is missing some. Seen here are around 400,000 clones, 83% observed once, and the top ten hold about 7.4%. Noted treatment: 15 to 20 received Ad26.COV2.S at low or high dose, single or two shots; about five received placebo; per-sample allocation not given. All samples were drawn on day 63, counting from the first vaccine or placebo injection. The CDR3 runs to 11 residues. Germline lookup yields CDR1 SNHLY and CDR2 FYNNEI. Deletions cut 6 bases from V and 4 bases from J, with 3 bases between. This rearrangement joins TRBV2 to TRBJ2-2; no reliable D call. The sample here was peripheral blood, taken in a trial of Ad26.COV2.S vaccine versus placebo. This TCR came from a person aged 18-65 years who received the Ad26.COV2.S COVID-19 vaccine or a placebo. The CDR3 DNA follows: TGTGCCAGCAGGGTCACCGGGGAGCTGTTTTTT. This codes for CASRVTGELFF.